Below, 29 T cell receptor beta chains from the same sample are listed, as sequenced in a study of T-cell reconstitution after alpha-beta-depleted transplantation in children. The TCRbeta library was prepared with unique molecular identifiers. TCRdb re-called the PCR reads through MiXCR, storing one row per CDR3 protein. The sample holds around 580,000 distinct CDR3 sequences; 20% to 25% are singletons and the top ten take 14%. The sequencing used PBMCs, mostly from graft donor cells, collected 360 days after TCRalphabeta/CD19-depleted stem cell transplant. The receptors were gathered from a boy under two years old who had a stem cell transplant for acute myeloid leukemia, so the T cells may come from the graft donor.

This clonotype was picked up many times. The J gene is TRBJ2-2, the V gene TRBV2; D could derive from TRBD1 or TRBD2 (6 bases each). The germline V and J ends were trimmed by 7 bases and 5 bases, with 20 bases remaining between them. CDR1 and CDR2 (germline): SNHLY, FYNNEI. The CDR3 has 16 residues. CDR3 bases: TGTGCCAGCATCAGATTGGGGGGCGCCAGGACCGGGGAGCTGTTTTTT. This codes for CASIRLGGARTGELFF.

This chain links TRBV5-1 with TRBJ2-5; D is unresolved. CDR1 is SGHRS and CDR2 is YFSETQ in the germline V gene. Trimming removed 0 bases from V and 5 bases from J, with 11 bases in between. CDR3 length equals 14 residues. CDR3 sequence (DNA): TGCGCCAGCAGCTTGGTTGGGGTCAAGGAGACCCAGTACTTC. It is translated as CASSLVGVKETQYF. The variable domain in full, completed from reference TRBV5-1 and TRBJ2-5, reads KAGVTQTPRYLIKTRGQQVTLSCSPISGHRSVSWYQQTPGQGLQFLFEYFSETQRNKGNFPGRFSGRQFSNSRSEMNVSTLELGDSALYLCASSLVGVKETQYFGPGTRLLVL.

This chain connects TRBV10-2 to TRBJ2-7; D is perhaps TRBD2 (5 bases). The CDR3 spans 15 residues. V was cut by 5 bases and J by 0 bases, with 14 bases left in between. The V gene's germline CDR1 is WSHSY and CDR2 SAAADI. CDR3 loop: CASSQSTGSSYEQYV. DNA for the CDR3: TGCGCCAGCAGTCAATCGACTGGGAGCTCCTACGAGCAGTACGTC.

This chain connects TRBV3-1 to TRBJ2-3, with 10 bases matching TRBD2. The CDR3 has 14 residues. In germline, CDR1 is LGHDT, CDR2 YNNKEL (reference sequence). Trimming at V came to 4 bases and at J to 6 bases, leaving 4 bases not matched to a gene. CDR3 DNA sequence: TGTGCCAGCAGCCCTCCGGGACTAGCGGATACGCAGTATTTT. It specifies CASSPPGLADTQYF.

There are a few counts of this clonotype. CDR3 region: CSARRDHSYEQYV. The DNA of the CDR3 is TGCAGTGCTCGCCGGGACCACTCCTACGAGCAGTACGTC. The chain has TRBV20-1 and TRBJ2-7; D tentatively fits TRBD1 or TRBD2 (5 bases each). In germline, CDR1 is DFQATT, CDR2 SNEGSKA (reference sequence). Trimming stripped 5 bases from V and 0 bases from J, with 11 bases between. CDR3 length equals 13 residues.

This clonotype was seen more than once but under ten times. The chain is built from TRBV7-2 and TRBJ2-2; unclear D gene. V was shortened by 7 bases and J by 11 bases, with 17 bases between the two germline ends. The CDR3 loop spans 13 amino acids. Per the germline V gene, CDR1 is SGHTA and CDR2 is FQGNSA. For the CDR3, the DNA is TGTGCCAGCACCCCTGACCCGGTGGGAGAGCTGTTTTTT. Amino acids: CASTPDPVGELFF. The variable domain in full, with the rest retrieved from reference TRBV7-2 and TRBJ2-2, is GAGVSQSPSNKVTEKGKDVELRCDPISGHTALYWYRQSLGQGLEFLIYFQGNSAPDKSGLPSDRFSAERTGGSVSTLTIQRTQQEDSAVYLCASTPDPVGELFFGEGSRLTVL.

This clonotype was counted ten times or more. The V and J genes are TRBV20-1 and TRBJ2-7; D is perhaps TRBD1 (6 bases). The ends were cut back, 3 bases at V and 6 bases at J, with 15 bases in the middle. From germline, CDR1 is DFQATT and CDR2 SNEGSKA (reference sequence). CDR3 length: 13 residues. DNA for the CDR3: TGCAGTGCTAGCGAGGGGGACCTACGCGAGCAGTACTTC. This sequence encodes CSASEGDLREQYF.

The gene calls are TRBV7-2 and TRBJ2-1, with 7 bases that match TRBD2. The trim removed 3 bases at V and 0 bases at J, leaving 8 bases unmatched. In germline, CDR1 is SGHTA, CDR2 FQGNSA. This CDR3 has 17 amino acids. The CDR3 DNA reads as TGTGCCAGCAGCTTGGAGAGACTAGCCGTCTCCTACAATGAGCAGTTCTTC. Its protein is CASSLERLAVSYNEQFF.

This clonotype was seen only a few times. J is TRBJ2-4 and V is TRBV21-1; the DNA was not compared with TRBD1, the D call given in the table. TRBV21-1 is annotated as a pseudogene. The CDR3 has 14 amino acids. In DNA, the CDR3 is TGTGCCAGCAGCATTATCGGGAGAGGAAACATTCAGTACTTC. Translating gives CASSIIGRGNIQYF.

This clonotype was found a few times. The V and J genes are TRBV6-2 or TRBV6-3 and TRBJ1-5; tentative D call: TRBD1 (6 bases). V was clipped by 2 bases and J by 11 bases, with 22 bases between them. This CDR3 spans 16 amino acids. Germline assignment: CDR1 MNHEY and CDR2 SVGEGT. The CDR3 spells CASSYGGQGPRVAQHF. The CDR3 DNA reads TGTGCCAGCAGTTACGGGGGACAAGGCCCTAGAGTGGCCCAGCATTTT.

This clonotype was recorded many times. The chain has TRBV9 and TRBJ2-1; possible D gene TRBD1, 5 bases. The CDR3 covers 13 residues. Germline-derived CDR1 and CDR2 are SGDLS and YYNGEE. Trimming took 4 bases from V and 10 from J, leaving 15 bases between them. The CDR3 region has the DNA TGTGCCAGCAGCACCACGACAGCCCAGGAGCAGTTCTTC. Translating it yields CASSTTTAQEQFF.

This clonotype has ten or more counts. This chain joins TRBV12-3 or TRBV12-4 and TRBJ2-3; 11 bases fit TRBD2. There are 16 residues in the CDR3. The ends lost 7 bases at V and 0 bases at J; junction bases unmatched: 6. This CDR3 reads CASNLGLAASTDTQYF. In nucleotides, the CDR3 is TGTGCCAGCAACCTGGGACTAGCGGCTAGCACAGATACGCAGTATTTT.

This clonotype has only a few counts. The J gene is TRBJ1-1, the V gene TRBV12-3 or TRBV12-4; D unresolved. The CDR3 consists of 13 residues. Trimming stripped 5 bases from V and 1 base from J, with 8 bases between. The CDR3 here is CASSSPKNTEAFF. CDR3 in DNA: TGTGCCAGCAGTAGTCCCAAGAACACTGAAGCTTTCTTT.

This chain links TRBV12-3 or TRBV12-4 with TRBJ2-1; D could derive from TRBD1 or TRBD2 (6 bases each). Trimming removed 1 base from V and 4 bases from J, with 14 bases in between. CDR3 size: 16 residues. CDR3: CASSLGVRGAYNEQFF. CDR3 nucleotide sequence: TGTGCCAGCAGTTTAGGGGTGAGGGGGGCTTACAATGAGCAGTTCTTC.

The chain joins TRBV7-9 to TRBJ2-2, with TRBD1 matching over 7 bases. CDR1 is SEHNR and CDR2 is FQNEAQ in the germline V gene (reference sequence). This CDR3 has 16 residues. Germline trimming cut 4 bases from V and 2 bases from J; bases unmatched to any gene: 7. The CDR3 reads CASSSPTGPNTGELFF. As DNA, the CDR3 is TGTGCCAGCAGCTCGCCGACAGGGCCTAACACCGGGGAGCTGTTTTTT.

The chain joins TRBV6-1 to TRBJ2-5; D not certain. CDR1 and CDR2 (germline): MNHNS, SASEGT. The CDR3 consists of 16 residues. Trimming pared 3 bases from V and 2 bases from J, leaving 16 bases between. The CDR3 nucleotides read TGTGCCAGCAGTGATCTTTTGCCTGTTGGACAAGAGACCCAGTACTTC. Protein product: CASSDLLPVGQETQYF.

The V gene is TRBV20-1, the J gene TRBJ2-1, with 11 bases fitting TRBD2. Germline assignment: CDR1 DFQATT and CDR2 SNEGSKA (reference sequence). The CDR3 sequence is 17 residues long. The trim removed 0 bases at V and 0 bases at J, leaving 4 bases unmatched. CDR3: CSARDLAGGSSYNEQFF. In nucleotides, the CDR3 is TGCAGTGCTAGAGACTTAGCGGGGGGGAGCTCCTACAATGAGCAGTTCTTC.

In its sample, this clonotype was seen a few times. V gene TRBV11-2 combines with J gene TRBJ2-1; D tentatively reads TRBD1 or TRBD2 (5 bases each). CDR1 and CDR2 from the germline V gene are SGHAT and FQNNGV. There are 15 residues in the CDR3. Deletions cut 5 bases from V and 3 bases from J, with 14 bases between. CDR3 loop: CASSPSGQDYNEQFF. DNA of the CDR3: TGTGCCAGCAGCCCGTCGGGGCAGGACTACAATGAGCAGTTCTTC.

This clonotype showed up just once. The chain's CDR3 is CASSYSGTGGRSYEQYF. The CDR3 nucleotides read TGTGCCAGCAGTTACTCGGGGACAGGGGGCAGATCCTACGAGCAGTACTTC. This chain joins TRBV6-5 and TRBJ2-7, with 12 bases that match TRBD1. CDR1 MNHEY and CDR2 SVGAGI come from the germline V gene. The J segment lost 1 base and the V segment lost 0 bases, leaving 4 bases of the junction unmatched. The length of the CDR3 is 17 residues.

The sample holds many counts of this clonotype. The rearrangement links TRBV28 to TRBJ2-1; maybe TRBD1 (6 bases). From germline, CDR1 is MDHEN and CDR2 SYDVKM. Deletions cut 3 bases from V and 8 bases from J, with 17 bases between. This CDR3 comprises 15 residues. Here the CDR3 DNA reads TGTGCCAGCAGTTTTGGGCAGGGGATAGTCGATGAGCAGTTCTTC. It codes for CASSFGQGIVDEQFF.

The chain couples TRBV4-1 to TRBJ2-3, with a possible D match to TRBD2 (5 bases). V was cut by 0 bases and J by 4 bases, with 11 bases left in between. The CDR3 is 15 amino acids. The germline gives CDR1 MGHRA, CDR2 YSYEKL. CDR3 sequence: CASSQDWRAADTQYF. CDR3 bases: TGCGCCAGCAGCCAAGATTGGCGGGCGGCAGATACGCAGTATTTT.

A few counts support this clonotype. The chain joins TRBV12-3 or TRBV12-4 to TRBJ1-2; D is possibly TRBD1 (5 bases). V was trimmed by 5 bases and J by 1 base, leaving 8 bases between them. This CDR3 has 13 residues. This CDR3 reads CASSPDINYGYTF. CDR3 DNA: TGTGCCAGCAGTCCGGACATTAACTATGGCTACACCTTC.

In this sample, this clonotype turned up many times. This chain links TRBV5-1 with TRBJ1-6; TRBD1 matches 7 bases. V lost 4 bases, J lost 6 bases, and 10 bases stayed unmatched. Per germline, CDR1 SGHRS and CDR2 YFSETQ. The CDR3 runs 16 residues. The CDR3 DNA sequence: TGCGCCAGCAGCCTATCGGACAGGCCGCGTAATTCACCCCTCCACTTT. This translates into CASSLSDRPRNSPLHF.

This clonotype has ten or more counts. The chain employs TRBV29-1 and TRBJ2-7; D not resolved. The CDR3 has 14 residues. Trimming pared 7 bases from V and 3 bases from J, leaving 19 bases between. The germline gives CDR1 SQVTM, CDR2 ANQGSEA. CDR3: CSAPPGSRLYEQYV. The CDR3 region has the DNA TGCAGCGCACCTCCTGGCAGCAGACTCTACGAGCAGTACGTC.

This clonotype was picked up many times. The genes are TRBV20-1 and TRBJ2-1; the D gene could be TRBD1 or TRBD2 (6 bases each). The CDR3 has 15 residues. Germline assignment: CDR1 DFQATT and CDR2 SNEGSKA (reference sequence). V shed 0 bases and J shed 2 bases, with 11 bases lying between them. CDR3 sequence: CSARDLGGTYNEQFF. CDR3 coding DNA: TGCAGTGCTAGAGATCTAGGGGGGACCTACAATGAGCAGTTCTTC.

This clonotype appeared many times. J is TRBJ1-2 and V is TRBV7-9; D possibly corresponds to TRBD1 (5 bases). With 3 bases removed from V and 4 bases from J, the gap between germline ends came to 15 bases. CDR1 is SEHNR and CDR2 is FQNEAQ in the germline V gene (reference sequence). This CDR3 spans 15 amino acids. CDR3 nucleotides: TGTGCCAGCAGCTTGACCGGCCGGGGCTCCTATGGCTACACCTTC. Its protein is CASSLTGRGSYGYTF.

The chain links TRBV18 to TRBJ2-1; 9 nucleotides match TRBD1. Germline-derived CDR1 and CDR2 are KGHSH and LQKENI. The V and J ends lost 0 bases and 6 bases, in that order; junction bases with no gene match: 6. This CDR3 has 16 residues. This CDR3 reads CASSPPDGTGFNEQFF. The CDR3 coding sequence is TGTGCCAGCTCACCACCGGATGGGACAGGGTTCAATGAGCAGTTCTTC. Combining the CDR3 with reference TRBV18 and TRBJ2-1 gives the whole variable domain NAGVMQNPRHLVRRRGQEARLRCSPMKGHSHVYWYRQLPEEGLKFMVYLQKENIIDESGMPKERFSAEFPKEGPSILRIQQVVRGDSAAYFCASSPPDGTGFNEQFFGPGTRLTVL.

The chain is built from TRBV7-2 and TRBJ2-3; D ambiguous. This CDR3 has 14 residues. The germline gives CDR1 SGHTA, CDR2 FQGNSA. The V end lost 0 bases, the J end lost 2 bases, and 6 bases lay between the germline ends. CDR3 residues: CASSLAPPTDTQYF. The CDR3 bases are TGTGCCAGCAGCTTAGCCCCTCCCACAGATACGCAGTATTTT.

The chain joins TRBV7-8 to TRBJ2-2; the match to TRBD2 covers 8 bases. The V and J ends lost 4 bases and 0 bases, in that order; junction bases with no gene match: 4. The CDR3 is 16 residues long. Germline CDR1 is SGHVS and CDR2 is FQNEAQ. This CDR3 reads CASSWIAGTNTGELFF. CDR3 DNA sequence: TGTGCCAGCAGCTGGATAGCGGGGACGAACACCGGGGAGCTGTTTTTT.